This TCR beta chain was sequenced for a study of human T cells and chemical hapten exposure. The length of the CDR3 is 14 residues. V lost 5 bases and J 2 bases, leaving 12 bases between the germline ends. Germline CDR1 and CDR2: MDHEN and SYDVKM. As for time point: patch test 1, 2 weeks after DPC sensitization. Documented treatment: therapeutic diphenylcyclopropenone sensitization with weekly scalp DPC. This clonotype has at least ten counts. TCRdb called the RACE reads again in MiXCR, with one record for every CDR3 protein. The sample comprises under 120,000 distinct CDR3 sequences, around 10% of which are singletons, and 3% to 4% rests with the top ten.

This sequence originates from a woman between 35 and 50 years old with alopecia areata. Some clones in this sample may be carry-over from other donors' samples. V is TRBV28 and J is TRBJ1-1, with D uncertain. The material was whole blood, obtained in connection with sensitization to the hapten diphenylcyclopropenone (DPC). The CDR3, as DNA: TGTGCCAGCAGTACGGGTTTGGAAAACACTGAAGCTTTCTTT. The encoded protein is CASSTGLENTEAFF.